Listed below are T cell receptor beta chains from one sample, sequenced in a study of shared clonotypes between healthy human individuals. Some clones are missing from TCRdb's copy, which holds only in-frame ones; the method was immunoSEQ multiplex PCR. The repertoire has about 680,000 clones, around 72% of them found once; the top ten carry less than 2%. Sequenced: memory CD4+ T cells sorted from blood. The source of these receptors is a woman aged 25-40 years in good health. Each CDR3 is given with its conserved first and last residue. The D gene is left open where the match is weak. Not every row has a clone size; where given, it reads once, few, many or a size class.

j_gene | len | abundance | v_gene | d_gene | CDR3aa | CDR3nt
TRBJ1-5 | 14 | once | TRBV11-1 | TRBD1 | CASSEGTGNQPQHF | TGTGCCAGCAGTGAAGGGACAGGGAATCAGCCCCAGCATTTT
TRBJ1-1 | 15 | . | TRBV2 | TRBD1 | CASKPGQGLGTEAFF | TGTGCCAGCAAACCCGGACAGGGGTTAGGAACTGAAGCTTTCTTT
TRBJ1-2 | 14 | . | TRBV6-5 | TRBD1 | CASSRTGGVYGYTF | TGTGCCAGCAGTCGGACAGGGGGCGTCTATGGCTACACCTTC
TRBJ2-7 | 14 | few | TRBV28 | TRBD1 | CASRRDSLLYEQYF | TGTGCCAGCAGACGGGACAGTTTACTTTACGAGCAGTACTTC
TRBJ1-5 | 15 | . | TRBV7-9 | . | CASSLGFGGNQPQHF | TGTGCCAGCAGCTTAGGTTTTGGGGGTAATCAGCCCCAGCATTTT
TRBJ1-5 | 13 | few | TRBV27 | TRBD1 | CASRQGRYQPQHF | TGTGCCAGCCGACAGGGGAGATATCAGCCCCAGCATTTT
TRBJ1-5 | 15 | once | TRBV14 | . | CASSGQRWGVQPQHF | TGTGCCAGCAGCGGCCAGCGTTGGGGGGTTCAGCCCCAGCATTTT
TRBJ1-4 | 13 | . | TRBV19 | . | CASQTARGEKLFF | TGTGCCAGCCAGACAGCCAGAGGTGAAAAACTGTTTTTT
TRBJ1-2 | 15 | . | TRBV6-1 | . | CASSEIGFGDYGYTF | TGTGCCAGCAGTGAAATCGGTTTCGGCGACTATGGCTACACCTTC
TRBJ2-1 | 16 | . | TRBV7-9 | TRBD2 | CASSLRASGVSNEQFF | TGTGCCAGCAGCCTCCGAGCTAGCGGGGTATCCAATGAGCAGTTCTTC
TRBJ2-2 | 16 | . | TRBV27 | TRBD2 | CASSPKTGTSTGELFF | TGTGCCAGCAGTCCCAAAACCGGGACTAGCACCGGGGAGCTGTTTTTT
TRBJ2-3 | 15 | . | TRBV27 | TRBD2 | CASSLSGRAGYTQYF | TGTGCCAGCAGCCTTAGCGGGAGGGCCGGCTATACGCAGTATTTT
TRBJ2-7 | 13 | . | TRBV10-3 | . | CAIQLRFGYEQYF | TGTGCCATTCAACTCCGGTTCGGTTACGAGCAGTACTTC
TRBJ2-5 | 14 | . | TRBV19 | . | CASSIDPAGETQYF | TGTGCCAGTAGTATAGATCCAGCGGGAGAGACCCAGTACTTC
TRBJ2-2 | 15 | many | TRBV19 | . | CASSQGVGVTGELFF | TGTGCCAGTAGTCAAGGGGTCGGCGTCACCGGGGAGCTGTTTTTT
TRBJ1-3 | 14 | . | TRBV27 | . | CASSLSGSRDTIYF | TGTGCCAGCAGTTTATCAGGGAGCCGTGACACCATATATTTT
TRBJ2-7 | 13 | . | TRBV19 | . | CASSINGPYEQYF | TGTGCCAGTAGTATAAACGGTCCCTACGAGCAGTACTTC
TRBJ1-1 | 13 | . | TRBV10-3 | . | CASGGAPSPEAFF | TGTGCCAGCGGAGGGGCCCCTAGCCCTGAAGCTTTCTTT
TRBJ1-1 | 14 | . | TRBV5-4 | TRBD1 | CATKPRQGVTEAFF | TGTGCCACCAAACCCCGACAGGGCGTCACTGAAGCTTTCTTT
TRBJ2-3 | 15 | few | TRBV19 | . | CASRAGGPSTDTQYF | TGTGCCAGTAGAGCGGGCGGCCCTAGCACAGATACGCAGTATTTT
TRBJ2-7 | 14 | . | TRBV4-1 | TRBD1 | CASSRRDRDYEQYF | TGCGCCAGCAGCCGCCGAGACAGGGACTACGAGCAGTACTTC
TRBJ2-7 | 13 | . | TRBV11-2 | . | CASSSQRVYEQYF | TGTGCCAGCAGCTCCCAGAGGGTTTACGAGCAGTACTTC
TRBJ1-3 | 15 | . | TRBV9 | . | CASSARAFSGNTIYF | TGTGCCAGCAGCGCCCGGGCCTTCTCTGGAAACACCATATATTTT
TRBJ2-2 | 15 | . | TRBV5-8 | . | CASSQDRLTVRELFF | TGTGCCAGCAGTCAAGACAGGTTGACAGTTCGGGAGCTGTTTTTT
TRBJ2-3 | 16 | . | TRBV7-9 | TRBD1 | CASSFRVTGGYDTQYF | TGTGCCAGCAGCTTTAGGGTGACAGGGGGATATGATACGCAGTATTTT
TRBJ2-5 | 17 | . | TRBV30 | TRBD2 | CAWSGVTMRLAQETQYF | TGTGCCTGGAGCGGAGTAACGATGAGACTAGCCCAAGAGACCCAGTACTTC
TRBJ2-1 | 14 | . | TRBV19 | TRBD2 | CASKGTSRNNEQFF | TGTGCCAGTAAAGGGACTAGCAGAAACAATGAGCAGTTCTTC
TRBJ2-3 | 14 | . | TRBV7-9 | . | CASSLDGGTDTQYF | TGTGCCAGCAGCTTAGATGGAGGCACAGATACGCAGTATTTT
TRBJ2-2 | 13 | . | TRBV2 | . | CASREENTGELFF | TGTGCCAGCAGGGAAGAGAACACCGGGGAGCTGTTTTTT
TRBJ2-1 | 11 | . | TRBV30 | . | CAWSRGGEQFF | TGTGCCTGGAGTCGAGGGGGTGAGCAGTTCTTC
TRBJ2-7 | 15 | . | TRBV5-1 | TRBD1 | CASSGTGTGGFEQYF | TGCGCCAGCAGCGGCACCGGGACAGGGGGTTTTGAGCAGTACTTC
TRBJ1-3 | 16 | . | TRBV4-2 | TRBD1 | CASSPQGQLTGNTIYF | TGTGCCAGCAGCCCCCAGGGACAGTTAACTGGAAACACCATATATTTT
TRBJ2-7 | 15 | . | TRBV30 | TRBD2 | CAWKAGTAWREGQYF | TGTGCCTGGAAGGCGGGGACCGCCTGGAGGGAGGGGCAGTACTTC
TRBJ2-5 | 12 | . | TRBV6-1 | . | CASSDLRETQYF | TGTGCCAGCAGTGACCTCCGGGAGACCCAGTACTTC
TRBJ2-7 | 15 | . | TRBV6-5 | TRBD2 | CASRYLTSGYSEQYF | TGTGCCAGCAGATACCTAACTAGCGGGTATTCCGAGCAGTACTTC
TRBJ1-5 | 14 | once | TRBV6-5 | TRBD1 | CASKQGARDQPQHF | TGTGCCAGCAAACAGGGGGCTCGCGATCAGCCCCAGCATTTT
TRBJ1-2 | 14 | once | TRBV2 | . | CASSDNRGLAGYTF | TGTGCCAGCAGTGATAATCGGGGTTTGGCTGGCTACACCTTC
TRBJ2-7 | 17 | . | TRBV14 | TRBD2 | CASSQDHRLAGGYEQYF | TGTGCCAGCAGCCAAGATCACCGACTAGCGGGAGGTTACGAGCAGTACTTC
TRBJ1-2 | 13 | . | TRBV6-5 | . | CASSYDGYYGYTF | TGTGCCAGCAGTTACGACGGTTACTATGGCTACACCTTC
TRBJ2-5 | 10 | once | TRBV29-1 | . | CSVAQETQYF | TGCAGCGTTGCCCAAGAGACCCAGTACTTC